This T cell receptor beta chain was sequenced in a study of T-cell memory formation after mild COVID-19. General observations from the study: CD4/CD8 balance held among clones contracting day 15 to 85, and later expanders leaned CD4+. SARS-CoV-2 specificity of second-wave clones peaking day 37 was unconfirmed.

Germline V lookup: CDR1 SGHAT, CDR2 FQNNGV. The V and J ends lost 5 bases and 3 bases, in that order; junction bases with no gene match: 6. The length of the CDR3 is 15 residues. After 5'RACE with constant-segment primers, TCR alpha and TCR beta cDNA libraries carrying sample barcodes and UMIs were obtained. Using its own MiXCR run on the 5' RACE reads, TCRdb lists one record per CDR3 protein. The data contain approximately 300,000 distinct CDR3 sequences, 15% to 20% of them singletons. With regard to this clonotype: Its antigen is not identified.

The clonotype comes from a man younger than 35 who had mild COVID-19 (a few samples of this study predate the infection). Cell type and time point are not known. The J gene is TRBJ2-7, the V gene TRBV11-2, with 11 bases lining up with TRBD2. Sample: PBMCs or a T cell subset sorted from them (not recorded which). The CDR3 spells CASSQMTSGDYEQYF. The CDR3, as DNA: TGTGCCAGCAGCCAAATGACTAGCGGGGACTACGAGCAGTACTTC.